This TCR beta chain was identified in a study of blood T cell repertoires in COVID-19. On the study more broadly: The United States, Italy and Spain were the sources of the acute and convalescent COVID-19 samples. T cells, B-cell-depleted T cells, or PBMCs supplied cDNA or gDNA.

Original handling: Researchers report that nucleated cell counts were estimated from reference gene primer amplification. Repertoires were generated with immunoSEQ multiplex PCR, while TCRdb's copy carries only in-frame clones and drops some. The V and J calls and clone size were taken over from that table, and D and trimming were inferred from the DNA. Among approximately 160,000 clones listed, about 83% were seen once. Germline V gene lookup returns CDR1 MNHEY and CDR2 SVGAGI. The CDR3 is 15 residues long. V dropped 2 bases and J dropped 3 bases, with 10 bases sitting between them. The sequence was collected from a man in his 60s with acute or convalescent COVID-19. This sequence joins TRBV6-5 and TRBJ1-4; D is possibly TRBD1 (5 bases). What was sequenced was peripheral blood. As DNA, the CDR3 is TGTGCCAGCAGTTACGCGGGGGAAGCTAATGAAAAACTGTTTTTT. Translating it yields CASSYAGEANEKLFF.